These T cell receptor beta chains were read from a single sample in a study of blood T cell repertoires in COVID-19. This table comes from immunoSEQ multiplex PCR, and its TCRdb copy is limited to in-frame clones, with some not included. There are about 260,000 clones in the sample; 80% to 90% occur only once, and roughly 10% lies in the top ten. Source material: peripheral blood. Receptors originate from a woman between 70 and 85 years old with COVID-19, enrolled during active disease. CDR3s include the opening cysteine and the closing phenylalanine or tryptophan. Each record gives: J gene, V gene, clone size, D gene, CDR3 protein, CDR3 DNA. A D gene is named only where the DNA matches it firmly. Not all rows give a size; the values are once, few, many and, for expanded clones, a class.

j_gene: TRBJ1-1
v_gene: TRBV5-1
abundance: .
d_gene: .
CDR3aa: CASSLGQVDTEAFF
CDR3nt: TGCGCCAGCAGCTTGGGGCAAGTGGACACTGAAGCTTTCTTT

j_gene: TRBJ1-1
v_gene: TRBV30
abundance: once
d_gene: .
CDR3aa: CAGDSGPTEAFF
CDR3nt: TGTGCCGGAGACAGTGGACCCACTGAAGCTTTCTTT

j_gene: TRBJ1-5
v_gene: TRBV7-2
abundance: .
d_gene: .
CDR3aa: CASSYRGQPQHF
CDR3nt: TGTGCCAGCAGCTATAGGGGACAGCCCCAGCATTTT

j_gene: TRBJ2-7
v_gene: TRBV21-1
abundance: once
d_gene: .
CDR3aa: CASSYGERLIYEQYF
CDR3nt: TGTGCCAGCAGCTACGGGGAGCGACTTATCTACGAGCAGTACTTC

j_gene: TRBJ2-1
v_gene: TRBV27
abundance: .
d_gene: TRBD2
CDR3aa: CASSSTSGSSYNEQFF
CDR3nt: TGTGCCAGCAGTTCAACCAGCGGGAGCTCCTACAATGAGCAGTTCTTC

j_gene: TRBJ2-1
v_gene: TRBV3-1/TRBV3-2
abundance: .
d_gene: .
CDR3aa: CASSQGGSSYNEQFF
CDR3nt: TGTGCCAGCAGTCAAGGAGGGAGCTCCTACAATGAGCAGTTCTTC

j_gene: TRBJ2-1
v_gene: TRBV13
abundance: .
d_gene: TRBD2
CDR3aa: CASSTHPGLAGVNEQFF
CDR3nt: TGTGCCAGCAGCACCCACCCGGGACTAGCGGGAGTCAATGAGCAGTTCTTC

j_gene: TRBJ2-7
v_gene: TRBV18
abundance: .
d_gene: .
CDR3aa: CASSPELGEQYF
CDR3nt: TGTGCCAGCTCACCAGAGCTAGGCGAGCAGTACTTC

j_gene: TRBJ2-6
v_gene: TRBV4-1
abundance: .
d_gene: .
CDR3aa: CASSQARGFGANVLTF
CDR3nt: TGCGCCAGCAGCCAAGCTCGAGGGTTTGGGGCCAACGTCCTGACTTTC

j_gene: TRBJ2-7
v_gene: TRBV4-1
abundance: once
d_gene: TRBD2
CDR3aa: CASSQAALAGEQYF
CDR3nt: TGCGCCAGCAGCCAAGCCGCTCTAGCGGGGGAGCAGTACTTC

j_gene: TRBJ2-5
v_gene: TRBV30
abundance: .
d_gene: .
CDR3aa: CAWATDLGGSTQYF
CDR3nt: TGTGCCTGGGCTACGGACCTCGGGGGTTCGACCCAGTACTTC

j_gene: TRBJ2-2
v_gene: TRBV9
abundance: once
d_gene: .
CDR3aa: CASSVGLAWDTGELFF
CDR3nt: TGTGCCAGCAGCGTAGGTCTAGCGTGGGACACCGGGGAGCTGTTTTTT

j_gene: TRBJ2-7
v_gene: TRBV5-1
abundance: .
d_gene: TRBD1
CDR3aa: CASSSDRPPYEQYF
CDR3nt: TGCGCCAGCAGCTCGGACAGGCCCCCCTACGAGCAGTACTTC

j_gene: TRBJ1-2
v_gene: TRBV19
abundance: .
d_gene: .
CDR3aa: CASSIAGAYYGYTF
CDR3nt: TGTGCCAGTAGTATCGCGGGGGCGTACTATGGCTACACCTTC

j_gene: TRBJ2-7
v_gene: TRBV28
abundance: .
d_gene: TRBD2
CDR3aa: CASSSGLAGGYEQYF
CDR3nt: TGTGCCAGCAGCTCCGGACTAGCGGGAGGGTACGAGCAGTACTTC

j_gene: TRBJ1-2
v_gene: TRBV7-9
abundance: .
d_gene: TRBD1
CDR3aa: CASGGQGHGYTF
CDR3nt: TGTGCCAGCGGGGGACAGGGGCATGGCTACACCTTC

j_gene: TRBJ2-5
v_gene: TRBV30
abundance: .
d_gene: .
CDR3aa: CAWSTRQETQYF
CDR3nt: TGTGCCTGGAGTACCAGACAAGAGACCCAGTACTTC

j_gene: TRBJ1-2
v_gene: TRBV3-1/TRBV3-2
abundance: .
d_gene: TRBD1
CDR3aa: CASSLQGVDYGYTF
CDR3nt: TGTGCCAGCAGCCTACAGGGGGTTGACTATGGCTACACCTTC

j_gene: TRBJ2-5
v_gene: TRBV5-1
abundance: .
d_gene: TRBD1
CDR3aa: CASSAAGTGGKETQYF
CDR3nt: TGCGCCAGCAGCGCGGCCGGGACAGGGGGGAAAGAGACCCAGTACTTC

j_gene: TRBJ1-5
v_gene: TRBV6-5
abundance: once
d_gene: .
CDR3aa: CATSGTLRGQPQHF
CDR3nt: TGTGCCACCTCCGGGACCCTCAGGGGCCAGCCCCAGCATTTT

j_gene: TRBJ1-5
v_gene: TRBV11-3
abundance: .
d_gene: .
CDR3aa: CASSRPGQTYSNQPQHF
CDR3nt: TGTGCCAGCAGCCGACCCGGACAGACTTATAGCAATCAGCCCCAGCATTTT

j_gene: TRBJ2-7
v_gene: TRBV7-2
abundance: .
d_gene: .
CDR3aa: CASSSAMTSVYF
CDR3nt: TGTGCCAGCAGCTCAGCAATGACTAGTGTTTACTTC